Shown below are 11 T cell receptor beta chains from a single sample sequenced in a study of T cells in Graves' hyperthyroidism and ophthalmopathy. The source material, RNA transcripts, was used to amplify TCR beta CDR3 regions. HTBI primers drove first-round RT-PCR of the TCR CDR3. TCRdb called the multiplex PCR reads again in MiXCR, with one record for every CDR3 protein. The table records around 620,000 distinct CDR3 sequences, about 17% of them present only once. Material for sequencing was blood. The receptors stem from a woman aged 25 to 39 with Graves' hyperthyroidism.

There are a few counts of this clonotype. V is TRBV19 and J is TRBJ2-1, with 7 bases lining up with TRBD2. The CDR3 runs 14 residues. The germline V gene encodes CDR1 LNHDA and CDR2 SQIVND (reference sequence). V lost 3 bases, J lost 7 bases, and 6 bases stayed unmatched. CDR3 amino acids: CASSMASGRNEQFF. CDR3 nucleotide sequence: TGTGCCAGTAGTATGGCTAGCGGTAGGAATGAGCAGTTCTTC.

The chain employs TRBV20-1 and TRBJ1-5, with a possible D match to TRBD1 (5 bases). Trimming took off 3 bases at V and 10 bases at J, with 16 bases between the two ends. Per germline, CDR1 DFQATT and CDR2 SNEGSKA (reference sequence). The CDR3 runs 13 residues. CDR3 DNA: TGCAGTGCTAGCGGGGCAGTTATCAGCCCCCAGCATTTT. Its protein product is CSASGAVISPQHF.

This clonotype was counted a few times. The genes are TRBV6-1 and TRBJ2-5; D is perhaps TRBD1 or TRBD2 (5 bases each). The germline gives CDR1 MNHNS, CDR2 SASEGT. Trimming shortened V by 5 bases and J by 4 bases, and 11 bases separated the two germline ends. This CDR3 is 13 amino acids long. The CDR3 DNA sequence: TGTGCCAGCAGTTATGGGACCAGAGAGACCCAGTACTTC. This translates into CASSYGTRETQYF.

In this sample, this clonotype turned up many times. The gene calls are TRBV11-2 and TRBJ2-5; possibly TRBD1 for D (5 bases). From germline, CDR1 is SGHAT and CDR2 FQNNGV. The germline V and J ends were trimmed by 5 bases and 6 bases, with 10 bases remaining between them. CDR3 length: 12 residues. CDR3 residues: CASSRQLQTQYF. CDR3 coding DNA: TGTGCCAGCAGCCGACAGCTACAGACCCAGTACTTC.

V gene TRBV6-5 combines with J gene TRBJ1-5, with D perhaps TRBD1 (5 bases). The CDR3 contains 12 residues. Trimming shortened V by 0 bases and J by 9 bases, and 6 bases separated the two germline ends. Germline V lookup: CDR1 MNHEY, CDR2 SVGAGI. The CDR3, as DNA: TGTGCCAGCAGTTACTCAACAGGGCCCCAGCATTTT. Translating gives CASSYSTGPQHF.

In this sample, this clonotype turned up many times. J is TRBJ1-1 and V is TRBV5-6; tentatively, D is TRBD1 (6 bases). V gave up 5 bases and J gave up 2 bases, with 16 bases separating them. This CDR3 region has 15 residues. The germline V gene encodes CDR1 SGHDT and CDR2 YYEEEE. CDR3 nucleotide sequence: TGTGCCAGCAGGTTCGCCGGGACAATCAACACTGAAGCTTTCTTT. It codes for CASRFAGTINTEAFF.

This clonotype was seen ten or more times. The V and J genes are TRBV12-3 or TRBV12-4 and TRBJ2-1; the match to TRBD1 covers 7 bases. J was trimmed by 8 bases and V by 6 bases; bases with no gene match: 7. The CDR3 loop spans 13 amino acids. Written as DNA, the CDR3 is TGTGCCAGCAGCTTACAGGGGATGGATGAGCAGTTCTTC. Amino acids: CASSLQGMDEQFF.

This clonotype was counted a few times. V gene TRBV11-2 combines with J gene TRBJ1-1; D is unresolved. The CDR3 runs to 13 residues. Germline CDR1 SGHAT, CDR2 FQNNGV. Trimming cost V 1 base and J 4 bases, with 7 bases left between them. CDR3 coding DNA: TGTGCCAGCAGCTTAGCTTTGGTCACTGAAGCTTTCTTT. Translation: CASSLALVTEAFF. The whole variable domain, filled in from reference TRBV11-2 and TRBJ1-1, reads EAGVAQSPRYKIIEKRQSVAFWCNPISGHATLYWYQQILGQGPKLLIQFQNNGVVDDSQLPKDRFSAERLKGVDSTLKIQPAKLEDSAVYLCASSLALVTEAFFGQGTRLTVV.

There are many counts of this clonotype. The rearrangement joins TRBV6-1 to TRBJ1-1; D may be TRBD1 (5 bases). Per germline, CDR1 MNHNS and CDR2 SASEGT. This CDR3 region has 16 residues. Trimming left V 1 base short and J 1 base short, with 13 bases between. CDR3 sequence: CASSEVAVRGNTEAFF. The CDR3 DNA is TGTGCCAGCAGTGAAGTGGCAGTTAGGGGGAACACTGAAGCTTTCTTT.

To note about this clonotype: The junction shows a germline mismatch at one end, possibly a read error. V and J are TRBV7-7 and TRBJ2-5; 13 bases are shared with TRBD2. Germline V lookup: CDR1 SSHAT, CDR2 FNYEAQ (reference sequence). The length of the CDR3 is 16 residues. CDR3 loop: CASSLGLAGTQETQYF. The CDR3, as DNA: TGTGCTAGCAGCTTGGGACTAGCGGGGACTCAAGAGACCCAGTACTTC.

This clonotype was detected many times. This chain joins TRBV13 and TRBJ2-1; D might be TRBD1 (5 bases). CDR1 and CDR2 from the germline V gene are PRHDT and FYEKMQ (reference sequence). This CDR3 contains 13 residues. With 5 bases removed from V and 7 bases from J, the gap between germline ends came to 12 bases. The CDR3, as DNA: TGTGCCAGCAGCCCCCCAGGGTTTAATGAGCAGTTCTTC. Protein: CASSPPGFNEQFF.